The T cell receptor beta chain under discussion was sequenced for a study of blood T cell repertoires in COVID-19. CDR3 length equals 17 residues. Germline CDR1 reads SSHAT; CDR2 reads FNYEAQ (reference sequence). Germline trimming cut 2 bases from V and 1 base from J; bases unmatched to any gene: 7. Assay used: immunoSEQ multiplex PCR; TCRdb lists only in-frame clones, some missing. The table lists around 220,000 clones, around 90% of them singletons. This chain joins TRBV7-7 and TRBJ2-2, with 7 bases matching TRBD2. Material: PBMCs or T cells enriched from blood (not recorded which). The clonotype was recovered from a man younger than 45 who had been exposed to COVID-19. The CDR3: CASSLRSSGQNTGELFF. The CDR3 coding sequence is TGTGCCAGCAGCTTACGGTCTAGCGGTCAGAACACCGGGGAGCTGTTTTTT. The full variable domain, its missing parts supplied by reference TRBV7-7 and TRBJ2-2, is GAGVSQSPRYKVTKRGQDVTLRCDPISSHATLYWYQQALGQGPEFLTYFNYEAQPDKSGLPSDRFSAERPEGSISTLTIQRTEQRDSAMYRCASSLRSSGQNTGELFFGEGSRLTVL.